These 8 T cell receptor beta chains were all obtained from the same sample, sequenced in a study of regulatory T cells in long-lasting Graves disease. The sample's time point: persistent/refractory GD, antithyroid drugs over 5 years with positive TRAb. Preparation of the TCR library used RNA extracted from PBMCs. For TCR beta, libraries came from iRepertoire HTBI primers and Arm-PCR of CDR3 regions. One entry per CDR3 protein results from TCRdb running MiXCR on the multiplex PCR reads. The data show 400,000 to 600,000 distinct CDR3 sequences, about a fifth seen once. The source material was peripheral blood mononuclear cells (PBMCs), sampled when the disease was refractory, from a patient treated with antithyroid drugs. These receptor sequences come from a female donor with Graves disease.

The chain couples TRBV7-8 to TRBJ1-5; D is unresolved. Trimming removed 3 bases from V and 3 bases from J, with 12 bases in between. The length of the CDR3 is 15 residues. Germline-derived CDR1 and CDR2 are SGHVS and FQNEAQ. The CDR3 region is CASSFTRRYNQPQHF. The CDR3 nucleotides read TGTGCCAGCAGCTTTACCCGACGGTACAATCAGCCCCAGCATTTT.

This clonotype was picked up many times. The chain recombines TRBV27 with TRBJ1-5; D possibly corresponds to TRBD1 (5 bases). Trimming removed 8 bases at V and 3 bases at J, with 8 bases between. The V gene's germline CDR1 is MNHEY and CDR2 SMNVEV (reference sequence). This CDR3 is built from 12 residues. The CDR3 DNA reads TGTGCCAGCGGGGACTTCAATCAGCCCCAGCATTTT. The encoded protein is CASGDFNQPQHF.

This clonotype occurred many times. This rearrangement joins TRBV2 to TRBJ1-2; 10 bases fit TRBD1. The germline CDR1 and CDR2 sequences are SNHLY and FYNNEI. The CDR3 is 14 amino acids. Germline trimming cut 3 bases from V and 5 bases from J; bases unmatched to any gene: 3. The CDR3 DNA follows: TGTGCCAGCAGTGAGGGGACAGGGGCATATGGCTACACCTTC. Translating it yields CASSEGTGAYGYTF.

This clonotype was observed many times. The genes are TRBV28 and TRBJ1-5; the match to TRBD1 covers 7 bases. V was clipped by 1 base and J by 4 bases; unmatched bases: 10. The CDR3 is 17 amino acids. Germline loops: CDR1 MDHEN, CDR2 SYDVKM. CDR3 in amino acids: CASSLSSLQGVNQPQHF. CDR3 nucleotide sequence: TGTGCCAGCAGTTTATCATCCCTCCAGGGGGTGAATCAGCCCCAGCATTTT. The full variable domain, rest sourced from reference TRBV28 and TRBJ1-5, is DVKVTQSSRYLVKRTGEKVFLECVQDMDHENMFWYRQDPGLGLRLIYFSYDVKMKEKGDIPEGYSVSREKKERFSLILESASTNQTSMYLCASSLSSLQGVNQPQHFGDGTRLSIL.

The DNA for the CDR3 is TGTGCCAGTAGTATTGGAGGTGTCCAAGAGACCCAGTACTTC. This translates into CASSIGGVQETQYF. The V gene is TRBV19, the J gene TRBJ2-5; D may be TRBD2 (5 bases). Germline assignment: CDR1 LNHDA and CDR2 SQIVND (reference sequence). Deletions cut 3 bases from V and 1 base from J, with 9 bases between. The CDR3 is 14 amino acids.

Concerning this clonotype itself: With a much larger clone just one base away, this may be a read error. This chain uses TRBV27 with TRBJ2-7, with D possibly being TRBD1 (5 bases). The CDR3 consists of 15 residues. Germline V gene sequence: CDR1 MNHEY, CDR2 SMNVEV (reference sequence). Trimming took off 5 bases at V and 2 bases at J, with 16 bases between the two ends. CDR3 sequence: CASSHDRGVPYEQYF. The CDR3 DNA follows: TGTGCCAGCAGTCATGACAGAGGAGTGCCCTACGAGCAGTACTTC.

The rearrangement uses TRBV7-6 and TRBJ1-1; TRBD1 is a possible D gene (5 bases). Germline CDR1 SGHVS, CDR2 FNYEAQ. This CDR3 is 15 amino acids long. Trimming removed 0 bases at V and 1 base at J, with 9 bases between. In DNA, the CDR3 is TGTGCCAGCAGCTTAGCAGGCAGGGCGAACACTGAAGCTTTCTTT. It translates to CASSLAGRANTEAFF.

The sample holds many counts of this clonotype. The chain is built from TRBV2 and TRBJ1-6; 9 positions agree with TRBD1. Unmatched junction bases numbered 6, after V lost 8 bases and J lost 7 bases. Germline-derived CDR1 and CDR2 are SNHLY and FYNNEI. The CDR3 has 14 amino acids. This CDR3 reads CASAGGQGNSPLHF. CDR3 nucleotides: TGTGCCAGCGCCGGGGGACAGGGCAATTCACCCCTCCACTTT.